This T cell receptor beta chain was retrieved from a study of T cells expressing NK-cell markers. A 5'RACE template switching approach incorporating UMIs was used to make TCR beta cDNA. With the 5' RACE reads reprocessed, TCRdb shows one record per CDR3 protein and no DNA. This sample's table reports 130,000 to 150,000 distinct CDR3 sequences. Germline loops: CDR1 SGHDN, CDR2 FVKESK. This CDR3 region has 13 residues. Findings and caveats of the study: Specificity for HCMV among expanded NKG2C+ T cell clones was not established. A few donors' CD3+CD56-NKG2C+ cells were dominated by the same clonotypes.

Remarks on this clonotype: As yet, its antigen is unknown.

V is TRBV14 and J is TRBJ2-1; the TCRdb call, TRBD1, lacks DNA for checking. This TCR was sampled from a man aged 18 to 30 in good health. The sample consisted of blood T cells: a sorted CD56 or NKG2C T cell subset, CD4+ or CD8+ T cells, or bulk PBMC T cells (not recorded which). This chain's CDR3 is CASSPGAAGEQFF.